The 25 T cell receptor beta chains presented below share a single source sample, sequenced in a study of shared clonotypes between healthy human individuals. This table comes from immunoSEQ multiplex PCR, and its TCRdb copy is limited to in-frame clones, with some not included. The sample records about 1.5 million clones, 95% to 99% being singletons. The sample was naive CD4+ T cells sorted from blood. As to subset: CD45RA+ positively selected. Receptor source: a man in his thirties or forties in good health.

The chain uses TRBV6-5 and TRBJ1-4, with D possibly being TRBD1 (6 bases). The length of the CDR3 is 15 residues. Germline-derived CDR1 and CDR2 are MNHEY and SVGAGI. Trimming removed 5 bases from V and 5 bases from J, with 15 bases in between. The CDR3 protein is CASSRSPGVNEKLFF. The CDR3 nucleotides read TGTGCCAGCAGTAGATCCCCAGGGGTGAATGAAAAACTGTTTTTT.

The chain joins TRBV6-1 to TRBJ2-7, with 9 nucleotides matching TRBD2. Germline trimming cut 6 bases from V and 7 bases from J; bases unmatched to any gene: 13. CDR1 and CDR2 (germline): MNHNS, SASEGT. The CDR3 runs 15 residues. CDR3 residues: CASSYGGRGSREQYF. In nucleotides, the CDR3 is TGTGCCAGCAGCTATGGCGGGAGGGGGTCGAGGGAGCAGTACTTC.

This chain joins TRBV4-1 and TRBJ2-5; maybe TRBD2 (6 bases). The CDR3 contains 15 residues. Trimming pared 6 bases from V and 4 bases from J, leaving 18 bases between. CDR1 MGHRA and CDR2 YSYEKL come from the germline V gene. In DNA, the CDR3 is TGCGCCAGCAGTCAAACCAGGCTAGCGACAGAGACCCAGTACTTC. Encoded protein: CASSQTRLATETQYF.

This chain uses TRBV5-1 with TRBJ2-7, with 7 bases aligning to TRBD2. J lost 1 base, V lost 3 bases, and 7 bases had no gene match. The CDR3 loop spans 15 amino acids. The germline V gene encodes CDR1 SGHRS and CDR2 YFSETQ. In nucleotides, the CDR3 is TGCGCCAGCAGCTCCGGCGGGAGCGTATCCTACGAGCAGTACTTC. This sequence encodes CASSSGGSVSYEQYF.

The chain links TRBV7-2 to TRBJ2-3; 7 bases fit TRBD2. Unmatched junction bases numbered 4, after V lost 1 base and J lost 0 bases. This CDR3 region has 16 residues. Germline V lookup: CDR1 SGHTA, CDR2 FQGNSA. CDR3 region: CASSLGSSGSTDTQYF. In DNA form, the CDR3 reads TGTGCCAGCAGCTTAGGATCTAGCGGAAGCACAGATACGCAGTATTTT.

This sequence joins TRBV6-5 and TRBJ1-5; tentative D call: TRBD1 (5 bases). Trimming took off 6 bases at V and 6 bases at J, with 15 bases between the two ends. This CDR3 is built from 14 residues. Germline V gene sequence: CDR1 MNHEY, CDR2 SVGAGI. CDR3 amino acids: CASSRGGFGQPQHF. For the CDR3, the DNA is TGTGCCAGCAGCCGGGGGGGGTTCGGTCAGCCCCAGCATTTT.

This clone was detected once. The chain couples TRBV28 to TRBJ2-7, with D possibly TRBD1 on 6 matching bases. Per the germline V gene, CDR1 is MDHEN and CDR2 is SYDVKM. The CDR3 runs to 15 residues. Trimming took 5 bases from V and 4 from J, leaving 18 bases between them. CDR3 protein: CASSTRRGGFYEQYF. The CDR3 bases are TGTGCCAGCAGTACCCGCAGGGGCGGGTTTTACGAGCAGTACTTC.

CDR3 in amino acids: CASSLGPASGSGTGELFF. The CDR3 nucleotides read TGTGCCAGCAGCTTGGGCCCCGCCAGCGGGAGTGGCACCGGGGAGCTGTTTTTT. The V and J genes are TRBV5-4 and TRBJ2-2, with TRBD2 matching over 8 bases. Germline CDR1 is SGHNT and CDR2 is YYREEE (reference sequence). The length of the CDR3 is 18 residues. The V segment lost 0 bases and the J segment 4 bases; nucleotides outside the gene matches: 11.

The gene calls are TRBV15 and TRBJ1-2; weak D call: TRBD1 (5 bases). Germline-derived CDR1 and CDR2 are LNHNV and YYDKDF (reference sequence). This CDR3 has 17 amino acids. Trimming cost V 0 bases and J 6 bases, with 20 bases left between them. The CDR3 sequence: CATSRDLVSGGLDGYTF. As DNA, the CDR3 is TGTGCCACCAGCAGAGATCTTGTATCGGGGGGTTTGGATGGCTACACCTTC.

CDR3 sequence reads: CASRHSFSGSEQFF. The CDR3 nucleotides read TGTGCCAGCAGACACTCTTTTAGCGGGAGTGAGCAGTTCTTC. The rearrangement uses TRBV14 and TRBJ2-1, with TRBD2 matching over 9 bases. Germline V gives CDR1 SGHDN, CDR2 FVKESK. CDR3 length: 14 amino acids. The junction had 9 bases not matched to a gene; V was cut back by 6 bases and J by 9 bases.

This clone appeared once. The sample has other DNA sequences that encode this CDR3 too. The V call is TRBV5-1, the J call TRBJ2-3, with 12 bases fitting TRBD2. The J segment lost 3 bases and the V segment lost 5 bases, leaving 7 bases of the junction unmatched. This CDR3 has 16 residues. Per germline, CDR1 SGHRS and CDR2 YFSETQ. This CDR3 reads CASSLLTSGSTDTQYF. Written as DNA, the CDR3 is TGCGCCAGCAGTTTATTGACTAGCGGGAGTACAGATACGCAGTATTTT.

The V call is TRBV2, the J call TRBJ2-1, with 16 positions matching TRBD2. Germline trimming cut 6 bases from V and 9 bases from J; bases unmatched to any gene: 5. CDR3 length equals 15 residues. CDR1 is SNHLY and CDR2 is FYNNEI in the germline V gene. The CDR3 nucleotides read TGTGCCAGCAGGGACGGGACTAGCGGGAGGGGTGAGCAGTTCTTC. Translating it yields CASRDGTSGRGEQFF.

The CDR3 loop is CASSHYTGTTNTEAFF. As DNA, the CDR3 is TGTGCCAGCAGCCATTACACAGGGACGACGAACACTGAAGCTTTCTTT. The chain joins TRBV14 to TRBJ1-1; D possibly corresponds to TRBD1 (6 bases). V lost 3 bases, J lost 1 base, and 15 bases lay in between. Germline CDR1 and CDR2: SGHDN and FVKESK. The CDR3 length is 16 residues.

The chain recombines TRBV6-1 with TRBJ2-7; 7 positions match TRBD2. The germline gives CDR1 MNHNS, CDR2 SASEGT. The CDR3 has 18 residues. With 2 bases clipped from V and 3 bases from J, the junction kept 16 bases outside the gene matches. Here the CDR3 reads CASSEFGTWVGGGYEQYF. DNA of the CDR3: TGTGCCAGCAGTGAATTTGGTACGTGGGTCGGCGGGGGCTACGAGCAGTACTTC.

This clone has a single count. This chain uses TRBV23-1 with TRBJ2-5, with 7 bases identical to TRBD2. TRBV23-1 counts as an open reading frame of uncertain function. V lost 11 bases to trimming and J lost 2 bases; unmatched junction nucleotides: 14. CDR3 length: 15 residues. CDR3 sequence reads: CALPGGERSQETQYF. CDR3 nucleotide sequence: TGCGCCCTCCCTGGGGGGGAGCGATCGCAAGAGACCCAGTACTTC.

This clone was observed once. This chain links TRBV18 with TRBJ1-4; tentative D call: TRBD1 (5 bases). The CDR3 has 13 amino acids. CDR1 KGHSH and CDR2 LQKENI come from the germline V gene. The V gene lost 4 bases and the J gene lost 10 bases, with 13 bases spanning the gap. In nucleotides, the CDR3 is TGTGCCAGCTCACTGGATCAGGGCGGAAAACTGTTTTTT. Amino acids: CASSLDQGGKLFF.

This chain uses TRBV6-5 with TRBJ2-1, with no clear D. Germline V gene sequence: CDR1 MNHEY, CDR2 SVGAGI. The CDR3 is made up of 11 amino acids. Trimming removed 6 bases at V and 5 bases at J, with 5 bases between. The CDR3 nucleotides are TGTGCCAGCAGAGTACACAATGAGCAGTTCTTC. Protein sequence: CASRVHNEQFF.

The V call is TRBV5-4, the J call TRBJ2-5; no definite D call. Germline CDR1 and CDR2: SGHNT and YYREEE (reference sequence). V lost 0 bases and J lost 1, with 7 bases in between. The CDR3 extends over 14 amino acids. Written as DNA, the CDR3 is TGTGCCAGCAGCTTGGCCACTCGCCAAGAGACCCAGTACTTC. Translating it yields CASSLATRQETQYF.

A note on this clone: Other DNA sequences in this specimen translate into the identical CDR3. The chain is built from TRBV28 and TRBJ2-7; D gene unclear. The CDR3 runs 11 residues. Germline V gene lookup returns CDR1 MDHEN and CDR2 SYDVKM. V shed 6 bases and J shed 3 bases, with 6 bases lying between them. The CDR3, as DNA: TGTGCCAGCAGGGGTTTCTACGAGCAGTACTTC. Translating it yields CASRGFYEQYF.

The rearrangement uses TRBV7-9 and TRBJ2-3, with D possibly matching TRBD1 (6 bases). This CDR3 contains 15 residues. The germline V and J ends were trimmed by 1 base and 3 bases, with 11 bases remaining between them. The germline gives CDR1 SEHNR, CDR2 FQNEAQ (reference sequence). CDR3 DNA: TGTGCCAGCAGCTTAGGGACAGCTAAGACAGATACGCAGTATTTT. This encodes CASSLGTAKTDTQYF.

The CDR3 DNA reads as TGTGCCAGCAGCTTGGGGGTACTAGCGGGAGCGCACGAGCAGTACTTC. As protein: CASSLGVLAGAHEQYF. The chain links TRBV5-5 to TRBJ2-7; 11 bases match TRBD2. V gave up 0 bases and J gave up 5 bases; unmatched junction bases: 7. The CDR3 is 16 amino acids. CDR1 and CDR2 (germline): SGHKS, YYEKEE (reference sequence).

This clone occurred once. The chain couples TRBV29-1 to TRBJ2-3; D is possibly TRBD1 (6 bases). Trimming pared 8 bases from V and 4 bases from J, leaving 25 bases between. The germline V gene encodes CDR1 SQVTM and CDR2 ANQGSEA. The CDR3 covers 16 residues. The CDR3, as DNA: TGCAGCCTCGAAAACGTGGTAGGACAGTCGCCAGATACGCAGTATTTT. Translating gives CSLENVVGQSPDTQYF.

V and J are TRBV18 and TRBJ2-7; 7 nucleotides align to TRBD2. The CDR3 runs to 13 residues. V lost 3 bases, J lost 5 bases, and 4 bases stayed unmatched. Germline CDR1 and CDR2: KGHSH and LQKENI. CDR3 loop: CASSPQAGNEQYF. CDR3 in DNA: TGTGCCAGCTCACCCCAAGCGGGGAACGAGCAGTACTTC.

The chain carries TRBV5-5 and TRBJ2-7; 12 bases match TRBD1. This CDR3 spans 15 amino acids. CDR1 and CDR2 from the germline V gene are SGHKS and YYEKEE (reference sequence). The junction had 5 bases not matched to a gene; V was cut back by 1 base and J by 6 bases. In DNA form, the CDR3 reads TGTGCCAGCAGCTTGTTGGGACAGGGGGCTAGCGAGCAGTACTTC. Its translation is CASSLLGQGASEQYF.

The chain uses TRBV7-8 and TRBJ2-7; D may match TRBD1 or TRBD2 (5 bases each). The CDR3 length is 15 residues. Germline V lookup: CDR1 SGHVS, CDR2 FQNEAQ. V shed 5 bases and J shed 0 bases, with 14 bases lying between them. CDR3 DNA: TGTGCCAGCAGCCTCGTGGGGACCTACTCCTACGAGCAGTACTTC. Translation gives CASSLVGTYSYEQYF.